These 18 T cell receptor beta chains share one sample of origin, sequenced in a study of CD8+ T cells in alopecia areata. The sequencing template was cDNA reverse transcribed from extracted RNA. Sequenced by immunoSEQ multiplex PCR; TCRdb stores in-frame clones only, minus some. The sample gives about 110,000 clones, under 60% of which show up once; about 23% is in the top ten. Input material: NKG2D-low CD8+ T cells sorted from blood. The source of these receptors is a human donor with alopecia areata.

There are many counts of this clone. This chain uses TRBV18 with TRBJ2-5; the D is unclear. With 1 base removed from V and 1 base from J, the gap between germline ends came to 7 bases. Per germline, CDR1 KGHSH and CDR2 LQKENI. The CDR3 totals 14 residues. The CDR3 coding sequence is TGTGCCAGCTCACCACGCCCGTCCCAAGAGACCCAGTACTTC. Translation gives CASSPRPSQETQYF. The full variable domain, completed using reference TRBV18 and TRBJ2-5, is NAGVMQNPRHLVRRRGQEARLRCSPMKGHSHVYWYRQLPEEGLKFMVYLQKENIIDESGMPKERFSAEFPKEGPSILRIQQVVRGDSAAYFCASSPRPSQETQYFGPGTRLLVL.

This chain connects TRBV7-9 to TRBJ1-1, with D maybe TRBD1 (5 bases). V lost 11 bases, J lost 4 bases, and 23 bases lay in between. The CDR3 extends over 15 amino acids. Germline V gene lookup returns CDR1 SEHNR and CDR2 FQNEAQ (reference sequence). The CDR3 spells CALKRGRLSSTEAFF. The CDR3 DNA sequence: TGTGCCCTCAAACGGGGGAGGTTATCGTCCACTGAAGCTTTCTTT. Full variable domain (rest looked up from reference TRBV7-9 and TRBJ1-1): DTGVSQNPRHKITKRGQNVTFRCDPISEHNRLYWYRQTLGQGPEFLTYFQNEAQLEKSRLLSDRFSAERPKGSFSTLEIQRTEQGDSAMYLCALKRGRLSSTEAFFGQGTRLTVV.

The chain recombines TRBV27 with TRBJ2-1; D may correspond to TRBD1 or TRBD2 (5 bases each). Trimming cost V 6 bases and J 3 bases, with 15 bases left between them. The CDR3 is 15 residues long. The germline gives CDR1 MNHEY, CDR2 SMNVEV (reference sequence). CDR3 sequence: CASSHRDDHYNEQFF. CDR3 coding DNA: TGTGCCAGCAGCCACCGGGACGATCACTACAATGAGCAGTTCTTC.

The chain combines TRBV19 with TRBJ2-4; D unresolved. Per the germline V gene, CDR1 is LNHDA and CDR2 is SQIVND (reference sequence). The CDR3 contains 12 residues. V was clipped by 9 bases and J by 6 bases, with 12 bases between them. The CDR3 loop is CASIGFGNIQYF. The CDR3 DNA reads TGTGCCAGCATAGGCTTCGGAAACATTCAGTACTTC.

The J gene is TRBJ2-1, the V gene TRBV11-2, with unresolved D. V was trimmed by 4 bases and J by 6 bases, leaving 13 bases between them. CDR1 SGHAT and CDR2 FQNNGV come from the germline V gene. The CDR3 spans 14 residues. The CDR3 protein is CASSSIRMGNEQFF. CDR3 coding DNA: TGTGCCAGCAGCTCAATTAGGATGGGCAATGAGCAGTTCTTC.

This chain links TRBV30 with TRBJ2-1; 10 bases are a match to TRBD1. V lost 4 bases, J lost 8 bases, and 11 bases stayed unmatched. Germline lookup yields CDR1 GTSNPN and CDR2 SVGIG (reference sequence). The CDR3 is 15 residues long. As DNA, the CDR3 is TGTGCCTGGAACTCCGGGACAGGGGTGTGGGATGAGCAGTTCTTC. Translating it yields CAWNSGTGVWDEQFF.

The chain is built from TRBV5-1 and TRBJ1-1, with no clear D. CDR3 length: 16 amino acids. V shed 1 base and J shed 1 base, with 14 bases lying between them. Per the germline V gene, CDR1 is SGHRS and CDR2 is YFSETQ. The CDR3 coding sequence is TGCGCCAGCAGCTTGTCGGCCGGACCGCAGAACACTGAAGCTTTCTTT. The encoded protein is CASSLSAGPQNTEAFF. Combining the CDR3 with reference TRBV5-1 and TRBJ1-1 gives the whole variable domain KAGVTQTPRYLIKTRGQQVTLSCSPISGHRSVSWYQQTPGQGLQFLFEYFSETQRNKGNFPGRFSGRQFSNSRSEMNVSTLELGDSALYLCASSLSAGPQNTEAFFGQGTRLTVV.

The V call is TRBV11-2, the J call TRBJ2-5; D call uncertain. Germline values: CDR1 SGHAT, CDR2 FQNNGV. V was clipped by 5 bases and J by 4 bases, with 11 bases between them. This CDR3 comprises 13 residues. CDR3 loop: CASSHKPVETQYF. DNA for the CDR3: TGTGCCAGCAGCCATAAGCCGGTAGAGACCCAGTACTTC.

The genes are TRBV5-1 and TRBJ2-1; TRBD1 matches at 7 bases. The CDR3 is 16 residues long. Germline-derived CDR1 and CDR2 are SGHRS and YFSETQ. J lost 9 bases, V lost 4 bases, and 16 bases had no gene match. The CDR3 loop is CASSPRQGSVRIEQFF. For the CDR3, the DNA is TGCGCCAGCAGCCCCCGACAGGGTTCAGTGCGTATTGAGCAGTTCTTC.

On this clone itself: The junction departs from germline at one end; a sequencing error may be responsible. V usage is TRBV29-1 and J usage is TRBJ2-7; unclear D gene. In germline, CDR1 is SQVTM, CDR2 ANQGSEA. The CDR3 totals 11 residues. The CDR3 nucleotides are TGCAGCGTTGAAGCTAAGAGGACCGTCCTCTTC. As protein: CSVEAKRTVLF.

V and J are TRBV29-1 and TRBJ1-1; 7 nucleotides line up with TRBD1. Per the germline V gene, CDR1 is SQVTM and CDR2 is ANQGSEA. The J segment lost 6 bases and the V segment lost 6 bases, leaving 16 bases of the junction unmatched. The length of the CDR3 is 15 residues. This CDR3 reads CSVEGRTGLSAEAFF. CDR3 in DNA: TGCAGCGTGGAGGGAAGGACAGGACTTAGCGCTGAAGCTTTCTTT.

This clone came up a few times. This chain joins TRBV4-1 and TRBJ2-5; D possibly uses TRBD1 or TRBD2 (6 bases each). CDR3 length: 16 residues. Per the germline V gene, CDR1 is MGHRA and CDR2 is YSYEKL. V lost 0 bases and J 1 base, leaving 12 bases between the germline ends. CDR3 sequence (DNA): TGCGCCAGCAGCCAAGAACAGGGAGGAGTCCAAGAGACCCAGTACTTC. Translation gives CASSQEQGGVQETQYF.

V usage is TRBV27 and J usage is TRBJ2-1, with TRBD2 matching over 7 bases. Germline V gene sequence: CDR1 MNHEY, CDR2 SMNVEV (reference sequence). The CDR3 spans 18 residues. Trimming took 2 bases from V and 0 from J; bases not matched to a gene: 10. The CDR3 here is CASSLGVSGLSSYNEQFF. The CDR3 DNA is TGTGCCAGCAGTTTAGGGGTTAGCGGGCTAAGCTCCTACAATGAGCAGTTCTTC.

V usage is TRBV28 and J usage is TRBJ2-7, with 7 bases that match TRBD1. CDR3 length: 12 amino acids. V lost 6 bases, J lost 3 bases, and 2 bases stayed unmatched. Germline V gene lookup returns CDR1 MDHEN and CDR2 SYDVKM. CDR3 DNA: TGTGCCAGCAGCAGGGGGTACTACGAGCAGTACTTC. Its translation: CASSRGYYEQYF.

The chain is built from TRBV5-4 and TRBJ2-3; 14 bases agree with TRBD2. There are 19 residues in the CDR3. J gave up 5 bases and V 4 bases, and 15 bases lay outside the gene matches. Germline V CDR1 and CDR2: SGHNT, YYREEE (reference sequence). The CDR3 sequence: CASSGLDWGLAGDRDTQYF. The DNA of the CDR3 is TGTGCCAGCAGCGGACTTGATTGGGGACTAGCGGGAGACAGAGATACGCAGTATTTT.

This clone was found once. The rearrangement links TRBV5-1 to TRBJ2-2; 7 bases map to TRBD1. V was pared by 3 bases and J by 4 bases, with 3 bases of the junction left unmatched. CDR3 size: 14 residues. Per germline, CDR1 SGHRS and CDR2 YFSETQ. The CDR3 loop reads CASSSHRGTGELFF. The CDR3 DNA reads TGCGCCAGCAGCTCACACAGGGGCACCGGGGAGCTGTTTTTT.

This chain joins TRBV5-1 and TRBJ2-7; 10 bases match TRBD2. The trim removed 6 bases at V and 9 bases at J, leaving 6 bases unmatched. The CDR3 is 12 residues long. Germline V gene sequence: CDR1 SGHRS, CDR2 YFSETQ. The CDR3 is CASTIAGGPQYF. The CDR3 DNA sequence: TGCGCCAGCACGATAGCGGGAGGCCCGCAGTACTTC.

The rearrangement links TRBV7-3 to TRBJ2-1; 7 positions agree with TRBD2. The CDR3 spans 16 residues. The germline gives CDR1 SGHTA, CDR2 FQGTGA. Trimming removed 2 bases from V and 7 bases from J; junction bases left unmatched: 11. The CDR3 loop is CASSLVRREGRNEQFF. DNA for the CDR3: TGTGCCAGCAGCTTAGTTCGAAGGGAGGGCCGTAATGAGCAGTTCTTC.